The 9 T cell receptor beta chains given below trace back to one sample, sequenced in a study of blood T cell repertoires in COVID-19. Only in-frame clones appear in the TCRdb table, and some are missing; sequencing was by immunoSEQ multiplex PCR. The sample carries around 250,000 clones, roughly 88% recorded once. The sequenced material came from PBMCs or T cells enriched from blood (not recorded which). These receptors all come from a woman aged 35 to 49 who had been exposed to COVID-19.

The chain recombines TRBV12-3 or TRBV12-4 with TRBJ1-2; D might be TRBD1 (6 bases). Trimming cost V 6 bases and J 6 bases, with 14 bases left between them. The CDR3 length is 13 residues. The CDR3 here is CASRHWTADGYTF. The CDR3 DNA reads TGTGCCAGCAGGCACTGGACAGCCGATGGCTACACCTTC.

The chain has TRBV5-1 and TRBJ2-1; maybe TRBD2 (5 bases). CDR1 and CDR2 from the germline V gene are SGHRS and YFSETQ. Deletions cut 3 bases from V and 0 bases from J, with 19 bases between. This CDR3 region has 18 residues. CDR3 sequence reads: CASSSPQRPGSSYNEQFF. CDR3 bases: TGCGCCAGCAGCTCCCCCCAGCGGCCGGGGAGCTCCTACAATGAGCAGTTCTTC. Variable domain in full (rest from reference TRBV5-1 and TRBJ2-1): KAGVTQTPRYLIKTRGQQVTLSCSPISGHRSVSWYQQTPGQGLQFLFEYFSETQRNKGNFPGRFSGRQFSNSRSEMNVSTLELGDSALYLCASSSPQRPGSSYNEQFFGPGTRLTVL.

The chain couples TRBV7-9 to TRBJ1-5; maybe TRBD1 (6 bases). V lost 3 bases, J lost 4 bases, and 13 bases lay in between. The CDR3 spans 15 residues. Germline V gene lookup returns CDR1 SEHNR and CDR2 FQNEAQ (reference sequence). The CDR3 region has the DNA TGTGCCAGCAGCTTGGGGCAGGGGCTGAATCAGCCCCAGCATTTT. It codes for CASSLGQGLNQPQHF. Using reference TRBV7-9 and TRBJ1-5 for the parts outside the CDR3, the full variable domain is DTGVSQNPRHKITKRGQNVTFRCDPISEHNRLYWYRQTLGQGPEFLTYFQNEAQLEKSRLLSDRFSAERPKGSFSTLEIQRTEQGDSAMYLCASSLGQGLNQPQHFGDGTRLSIL.

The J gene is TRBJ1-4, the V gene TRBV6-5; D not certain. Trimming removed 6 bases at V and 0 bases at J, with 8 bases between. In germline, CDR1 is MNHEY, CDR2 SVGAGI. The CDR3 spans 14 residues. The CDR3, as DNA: TGTGCCAGCAGGACATTTGCAACTAATGAAAAACTGTTTTTT. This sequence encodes CASRTFATNEKLFF.

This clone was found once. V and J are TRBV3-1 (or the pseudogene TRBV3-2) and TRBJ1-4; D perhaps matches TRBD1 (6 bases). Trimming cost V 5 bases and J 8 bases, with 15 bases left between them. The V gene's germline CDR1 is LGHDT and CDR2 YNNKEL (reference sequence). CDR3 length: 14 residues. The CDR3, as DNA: TGTGCCAGCAGCGAAGGGGGGGGAGGCGAAAAACTGTTTTTT. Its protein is CASSEGGGGEKLFF.

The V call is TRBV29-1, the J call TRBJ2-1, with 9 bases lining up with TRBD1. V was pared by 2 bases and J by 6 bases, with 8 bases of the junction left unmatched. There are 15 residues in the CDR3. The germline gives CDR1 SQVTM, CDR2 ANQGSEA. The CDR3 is CSVENQGQGGNEQFF. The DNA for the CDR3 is TGCAGCGTTGAAAATCAGGGACAGGGTGGCAATGAGCAGTTCTTC.

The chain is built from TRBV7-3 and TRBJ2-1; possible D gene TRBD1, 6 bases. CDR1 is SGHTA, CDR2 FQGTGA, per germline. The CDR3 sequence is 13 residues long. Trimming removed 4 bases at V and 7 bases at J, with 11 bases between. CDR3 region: CASSWQQGNEQFF. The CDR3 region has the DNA TGTGCCAGCAGCTGGCAACAGGGTAATGAGCAGTTCTTC.

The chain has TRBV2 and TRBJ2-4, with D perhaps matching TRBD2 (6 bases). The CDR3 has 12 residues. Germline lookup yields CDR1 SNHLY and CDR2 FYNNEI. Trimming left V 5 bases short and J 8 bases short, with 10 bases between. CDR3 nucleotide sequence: TGTGCCAGCAGTCGGGACTCGGACATTCAGTACTTC. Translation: CASSRDSDIQYF. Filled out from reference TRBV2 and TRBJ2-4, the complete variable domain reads EPEVTQTPSHQVTQMGQEVILRCVPISNHLYFYWYRQILGQKVEFLVSFYNNEISEKSEIFDDQFSVERPDGSNFTLKIRSTKLEDSAMYFCASSRDSDIQYFGAGTRLSVL.

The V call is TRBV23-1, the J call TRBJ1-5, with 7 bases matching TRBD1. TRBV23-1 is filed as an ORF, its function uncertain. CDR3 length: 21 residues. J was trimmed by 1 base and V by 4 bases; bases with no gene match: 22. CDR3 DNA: TGCGCCAGCAGTCCCTCTCCAACGGCGGCAGGGACAGAAGCGAGCAATCAGCCCCAGCATTTT. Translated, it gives CASSPSPTAAGTEASNQPQHF.